This is a list of T cell receptor beta chains from one sample in a study of post-analysis software for immune sequencing data. TCRdb re-derived calls from the PCR reads in MiXCR, one entry per CDR3 protein. Of under 650,000 distinct CDR3 sequences in the sample, 40% to 50% were seen once. Material for sequencing was blood. Receptor source: a girl aged 10 to 17 with multiple sclerosis. Both conserved end residues are part of each CDR3. Fields, in order: V gene, clone size, J gene, D gene, CDR3 DNA, CDR3 protein. D genes are given only for firm matches. Clone sizes are given selectively: once, few, many, or a class where the clone is expanded.

>TRBV6-6|-|TRBJ2-5|-
TGTGCCAGCTTGGGGGCCGCTAACCAAGAGACCCAGTACTTC
CASLGAANQETQYF
>TRBV5-1|-|TRBJ2-5|-
TGCGCCAGCAGCTTCGTGATTGGGGGGGCCCTCCAAGAGACCCAGTACTTC
CASSFVIGGALQETQYF
>TRBV4-1|few|TRBJ2-1|-
TGCGCCAGCAGCCTTATTTTCGATGAGCAGTTCTTC
CASSLIFDEQFF
>TRBV10-3|few|TRBJ2-5|TRBD2
TGTGCCATCAGTGAGGGACTAGCGGGAGGTGGAGAGACCCAGTACTTC
CAISEGLAGGGETQYF
>TRBV12-3/TRBV12-4|few|TRBJ1-6|-
TGTGCCAGCAGTTTAGAGGCAGGGACCAACTCACCCCTCCACTTT
CASSLEAGTNSPLHF
>TRBV12-3/TRBV12-4|-|TRBJ2-1|TRBD2
TGTGCCAGCAGTTTACTCCGAGGCCCCGGACTAGCGGGAGCCTACAATGAGCAGTTCTTC
CASSLLRGPGLAGAYNEQFF
>TRBV9|-|TRBJ2-5|-
TGTGCCAGCAGCTTAGACGGGAAACCTCCCCAAGAGACCCAGTACTTC
CASSLDGKPPQETQYF
>TRBV24-1|-|TRBJ2-6|-
TGTGCCACCAGTGATTCACAGCAAGTACCCCTCTCTGGGGCCAACGTCCTGACTTTC
CATSDSQQVPLSGANVLTF
>TRBV3-1|-|TRBJ1-1|-
TGCGCCAGCAGCCGTAGGACGGACACTGAAGCTTTCTTT
CASSRRTDTEAFF
>TRBV4-1|-|TRBJ2-1|TRBD2
TGCGCCAGCAGCCAAGAACTAGCGGCATTCTATCAGTTCTTC
CASSQELAAFYQFF
>TRBV15|-|TRBJ2-2|-
TGTGCCACCAGCAGAGATTCCTGGGGCTCCAACACCGGGGAGCTGTTTTTT
CATSRDSWGSNTGELFF
>TRBV2|few|TRBJ2-3|TRBD2
TGTGCCAGCAGTGGGGCTAGCGGGGGGGCCCCAGATACGCAGTATTTT
CASSGASGGAPDTQYF
>TRBV5-1|-|TRBJ2-1|TRBD2
TGCGCCAGCAGCGGCGTAGCGGGGGGTAACAATGAGCAGTTCTTC
CASSGVAGGNNEQFF
>TRBV29-1|-|TRBJ1-2|-
TGCAGCGTTGTATCCCCAGGGGTCTGGGGCTATGGCTACACCTTC
CSVVSPGVWGYGYTF
>TRBV12-3/TRBV12-4|few|TRBJ2-1|-
TGTGCCAGCAGTCCCTCCGTGGATGAGCAGTTCTTC
CASSPSVDEQFF
>TRBV29-1|many|TRBJ1-1|-
TGCAGCGTTGAGCCGGGGGCCCAAGTGAACACTGAAGCTTTCTTT
CSVEPGAQVNTEAFF
>TRBV5-1|-|TRBJ2-7|-
TGCGCCAGCAGCTTGGGACTGTACTACGAGCAGTACTTC
CASSLGLYYEQYF
>TRBV6-5|-|TRBJ2-1|-
TGTGCCAGCGGACGAGGTTCCTGCGAGCAGTTCTTC
CASGRGSCEQFF
>TRBV5-1|few|TRBJ2-2|-
TGCGCCAGCAGCGCCGGGGGACATAACACCGGGGAGCTGTTTTTT
CASSAGGHNTGELFF
>TRBV20-1|-|TRBJ1-1|-
TGCAGTGCTAGAGATTCTCAGGTTAACACTGAAGCTTTCTTT
CSARDSQVNTEAFF
>TRBV10-3|-|TRBJ1-1|TRBD1
TGTGCCATCAGTACGGACAGGGAAGCTTTCTTT
CAISTDREAFF
>TRBV7-9|-|TRBJ2-3|-
TGTGCCAGCAGCTTGAGGGGAGCGAACACAGATACGCAGTATTTT
CASSLRGANTDTQYF
>TRBV6-6|-|TRBJ1-5|-
TGTGCCAGCAGTTACTCGGGGCAGGGGCTTCAGCCCCAGCATTTT
CASSYSGQGLQPQHF
>TRBV9|once|TRBJ1-2|-
TGTGCCAGCAGCTCCTCGCCCCTCGAGGCTGGCTACACCTTC
CASSSSPLEAGYTF
>TRBV24-1|-|TRBJ2-5|TRBD1
TGTGCCACCAGTGAAGCAGGGGGACAGACCCAGTACTTC
CATSEAGGQTQYF
>TRBV12-3/TRBV12-4|-|TRBJ2-3|-
TGTGCCAGCAGTTTCAGGGAGGCTAGCACAGATACGCAGTATTTT
CASSFREASTDTQYF
>TRBV10-3|few|TRBJ1-2|-
TGTGCCATCAGTGAGGGGGCTAACTATGGCTACACCTTC
CAISEGANYGYTF
>TRBV3-1|-|TRBJ1-2|TRBD1
TGTGCCAGCGGCCTCCCGGGACAGTTCGGGGGTGGCTACACCTTC
CASGLPGQFGGGYTF
>TRBV12-3/TRBV12-4|few|TRBJ2-1|TRBD2
TGTGCCAGCAGTCAGAGCGGGAACTCCTACAATGAGCAGTTCTTC
CASSQSGNSYNEQFF
>TRBV5-1|-|TRBJ2-7|-
TGCGCCAGCAGCGAAGAGACCTCTCCCGAGCAGTACTTC
CASSEETSPEQYF
>TRBV10-1|-|TRBJ2-3|-
TGCGCCAGCAGTGATCCGGGGGATACGCAGTATTTT
CASSDPGDTQYF
>TRBV7-9|-|TRBJ2-3|TRBD2
TGTGCCAGCAGCTGGGAGGGAGGAGATACGCAGTATTTT
CASSWEGGDTQYF
>TRBV7-9|few|TRBJ1-2|-
TGTGCCAGCAGCTTAGCCCAGTTTAACTATGGCTACACCTTC
CASSLAQFNYGYTF
>TRBV7-9|-|TRBJ2-1|TRBD2
TGTGCCAGCAGCTTAGAGCCTAGCGGGAACTATGAGCAGTTCTTC
CASSLEPSGNYEQFF
>TRBV15|-|TRBJ2-1|-
TGTGCCACCAGCAGAGATCGCCCGAATGAGCAGTTCTTC
CATSRDRPNEQFF
>TRBV25-1|few|TRBJ2-5|-
TGTGCCAGCAGTGAAACCACGGGGCCTGAGCAGTACTTC
CASSETTGPEQYF
>TRBV29-1|-|TRBJ1-4|-
TGCAGCGTTGGATTGTCCGGGGATAGGGAAAAACTGTTTTTT
CSVGLSGDREKLFF
>TRBV7-9|many|TRBJ2-7|-
TGTGCCAGCAGCCCGAGAACCTACGAGCAGTACTTC
CASSPRTYEQYF